This T cell receptor (beta chain) is from a study of blood T cell repertoires in COVID-19 (dated by TCRdb to the early 2020s). Describing the broader study: Samples covering the acute and convalescent phases of COVID-19 were provided by collaborators in the United States, Italy and Spain. Sample metadata almost always included a de-identified subject ID, COVID-19 status, age in years and sex. Deeply sampled blood TCRbeta repertoires from subjects exposed to, actively infected with, or recovered from COVID-19 were included in the dataset. The material from the prospective study consisted of cDNA or gDNA derived from T cells, B-cell-depleted T cells, or PBMCs. Samples were obtained from the ongoing ImmuneRACE study (first 160 participants) and from 1,254 subjects provided by 6 global collaborators. HLA class I and class II types, where available, came from metadata supplied by the sample provider rather than from assay-based typing. The repertoires were released in a freely available public database intended as a resource for research on the immune response to SARS-CoV-2. Broader findings and caveats from the paper: The amount of clinical and demographic metadata varied by source and participant and was provided uncurated.

TCRbeta CDR3 regions were amplified from genomic DNA using the immunoSEQ Assay, a bias-controlled multiplex PCR. The source study handled its data this way. Within the assay, amplification of reference gene primers was used to estimate how many nucleated cells each sample contained. Sequence reads were collapsed and filtered to measure the absolute abundance of every unique TCRbeta CDR3 rearrangement. For each sample, productive Simpson clonality was calculated by taking the square root of Simpson's diversity index across productive rearrangements. What TCRdb holds here is the immuneACCESS table cut down to in-frame rearrangements. Part of the clones is not present; checked against another copy, under half of the missing clones reflect an unresolved V gene, and the others are unexplained. V, J and clone size are taken as reported in that table, and D and trimming were inferred from the DNA itself. The sample table shows under 250,000 clones, and around four fifths are seen once. Clones ranked in the top ten supply 6% to 7% of the sample.

On this clone itself: The antigen it recognizes is unknown. Base-call qualities are not available, and no considerably larger clone is one nucleotide away.

The collaborating institutions used their own protocols to collect whole blood in K2EDTA tubes. Collaborator samples were shipped for TCRbeta analysis as frozen whole blood, isolated PBMCs, or DNA extracted from either sample type. Including cysteine and phenylalanine, the CDR3 has 14 amino acids. Kept here is only the CDR3 DNA, which spans 42 bases and is read in frame from base 1. Trimming removed 1 base from V and 5 bases from J, leaving 11 bases between the germline ends. The germline V gene (reference sequence) yields PRHDT for CDR1 and FYEKMQ for CDR2. Sequencing input: peripheral blood. This TCR was recovered from a woman in her sixties with active or convalescent COVID-19. Here the chain combines TRBV13 and TRBJ2-5; perhaps TRBD1 is the D gene, with 5 bases matching. The CDR3 amino acid sequence is: CASSLDSQGETQYF. The DNA reads as follows: TGTGCCAGCAGCTTAGATAGCCAGGGCGAGACCCAGTACTTC. The variable domain in full, with residues beyond the CDR3 obtained from the reference TRBV13 and TRBJ2-5 genes, is AAGVIQSPRHLIKEKRETATLKCYPIPRHDTVYWYQQGPGQDPQFLISFYEKMQSDKGSIPDRFSAQQFSDYHSELNMSSLELGDSALYFCASSLDSQGETQYFGPGTRLLVL.